The clone carrying this TCR beta chain has a count of ten or more. As yet, its antigen is unknown. To make TCR beta libraries, researchers used iRepertoire HTBI primers and Arm-PCR of CDR3 regions. Authors' processing steps: Analysis of the samples identified 50 to 70 TRBV and about 14 TRBJ segments. TCRdb fed the multiplex PCR reads into MiXCR, producing one record per CDR3 protein. V and J calls and clone size were set by TCRdb, not the authors. The sample yields about 530,000 distinct CDR3 sequences, more than 15% seen once. This sample is part of a study of regulatory T cells in long-lasting Graves disease. The sample's time point: newly diagnosed GD, antithyroid drugs for less than 3 months. PBMCs were the source of the RNA used for TCR sequencing. Findings and limits, study-wide: Lower TCR diversity characterized persistent Graves' patients relative to newly diagnosed patients. Favored gene segments in persistent disease were TRBV28, TRBJ1-2 and TRBJ2-5.

Trimming removed 3 bases at V and 1 base at J, with 16 bases between. The CDR3 is 17 amino acids. CDR1 SGHTA and CDR2 FQGTGA come from the germline V gene. This sample also appeared in a second study, on T cells in Graves' hyperthyroidism and ophthalmopathy.

The chain recombines TRBV7-3 with TRBJ1-3, with D tentatively TRBD1 (6 bases). This material consisted of peripheral blood mononuclear cells (PBMCs), taken at new diagnosis, from a patient treated with antithyroid drugs. The receptor comes from a woman aged 40 to 65 with Graves disease. The CDR3 region is CASSLRGTGASGNTIYF. In DNA form, the CDR3 reads TGTGCCAGCAGCTTGAGAGGAACGGGGGCGTCTGGAAACACCATATATTTT.